This T cell receptor (beta chain) was documented in a study of cytomegalovirus exposure and HLA in healthy donors. Across the study: The use of the same platform for the roughly 130 validation repertoires and the roughly 700 first-cohort repertoires was reported by a later analysis. Study-level points and caveats: A few chains tied to CMV proved CMV antigen-specific in vitro. The study designated 150 or so TCR beta chains cytomegalovirus-associated.

On this clone: What it binds is not known.

The CDR3 spans 16 residues. Germline V gives CDR1 LNHDA, CDR2 SQIVND (reference sequence). The V and J ends lost 6 bases and 2 bases respectively, with 20 bases between them. Separation from the approximately 690-subject first cohort characterized the roughly 120-subject validation cohort, to which the donors belonged. Using immunoSEQ multiplex PCR, the repertoire was profiled, and TCRdb retains in-frame clones only, with some absent. The sample yields 55,000 to 75,000 clones, around 90% seen once. This TCR was recovered from a man between 18 and 29 years old in good health and CMV-seronegative. The specimen was PBMCs. The genes are TRBV19 and TRBJ2-7, with D perhaps TRBD2 (6 bases). CDR3 amino acids: CASREKPGDRAYEQYF. Written as DNA, the CDR3 is TGTGCCAGTAGAGAAAAACCGGGGGACCGAGCCTACGAGCAGTACTTC.